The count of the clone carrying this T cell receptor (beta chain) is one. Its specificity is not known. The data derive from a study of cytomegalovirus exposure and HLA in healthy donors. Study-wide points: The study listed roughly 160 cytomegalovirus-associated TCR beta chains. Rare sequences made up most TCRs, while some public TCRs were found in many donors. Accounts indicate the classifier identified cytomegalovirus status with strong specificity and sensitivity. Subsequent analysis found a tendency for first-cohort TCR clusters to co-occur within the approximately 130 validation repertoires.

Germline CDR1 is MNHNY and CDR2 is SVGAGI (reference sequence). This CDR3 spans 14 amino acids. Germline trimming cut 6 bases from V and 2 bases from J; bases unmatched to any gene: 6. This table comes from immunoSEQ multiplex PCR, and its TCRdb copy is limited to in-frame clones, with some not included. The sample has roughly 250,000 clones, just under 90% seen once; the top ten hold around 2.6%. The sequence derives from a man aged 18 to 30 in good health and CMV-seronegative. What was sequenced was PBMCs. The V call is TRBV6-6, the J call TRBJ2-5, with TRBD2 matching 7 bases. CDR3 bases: TGTGCCAGCAGGCCTCTAGCGGCTCAAGAGACCCAGTACTTC. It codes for CASRPLAAQETQYF.